This T cell receptor (beta chain) was recovered during a study of T-cell reconstitution after alpha-beta-depleted transplantation in children. Library preparation (for TCRbeta) was performed with unique molecular identifiers. TCRdb reanalysed the PCR reads using MiXCR and keeps one entry per CDR3 protein. The sample has fewer than 20,000 distinct CDR3 sequences, approximately 5.3% seen once; the top ten hold roughly 6.7%. Findings and limits, study-wide: After transplant, high TCRbeta diversity at day 60 in some patients arose from surviving recipient T cells and thymic progenitors. At one year after transplant, newly produced T cells mostly accounted for T-cell counts and diversity. Reportedly, roughly two months post-transplant, alpha-beta T cells arose from several hundred expanded graft clones.

This clonotype showed up many times. As yet, its antigen is unknown. The CDR3 totals 14 residues. V lost 0 bases and J 3 bases, leaving 5 bases between the germline ends. Germline V gene lookup returns CDR1 LNHNV and CDR2 YYDKDF (reference sequence). The J gene is TRBJ1-4, the V gene TRBV15; the D gene is possibly TRBD1 (5 bases). This clonotype originated in a boy younger than 18 with acute lymphoblastic leukemia, due to receive a stem cell transplant. This sample comprised PBMCs, obtained before TCRalphabeta/CD19-depleted stem cell transplant. CDR3 loop: CATSRDRANEKLFF. In DNA form, the CDR3 reads TGTGCCACCAGCAGAGACAGGGCTAATGAAAAACTGTTTTTT.